This T cell receptor (beta chain) was sequenced for a study of shared clonotypes between healthy human individuals. About the research overall: Donors consisted of two women and three men between 18 and 49. Study-wide findings and caveats: A few donors had around 5% of their naive CD4 clonotypes in common.

Genomic DNA of each subset was evenly split across several immunoSEQ plates. Produced via immunoSEQ multiplex PCR; TCRdb's table is partial and in-frame only. The sample consists of some 2,500,000 clones, less than 95% of them appearing once. This CDR3 region has 15 residues. Germline CDR1 reads LGHNA; CDR2 reads YNFKEQ. V gave up 4 bases and J gave up 10 bases; unmatched junction bases: 9. About this clone: Its matching antigen is unknown.

The receptor's source is a young man in good health. Some clones in this sample may be carry-over from other donors' samples. The sequenced material came from naive CD4+ T cells from PBMCs. Sample subset: CD45RA+ positively selected. The chain employs TRBV4-2 and TRBJ2-1; 11 positions agree with TRBD2. The CDR3 nucleotides are TGTGCCAGCAGCCGCGGCGGGACTAGCGGACCCGAGCAGTTCTTC. Its translation: CASSRGGTSGPEQFF.